The 8 T cell receptor beta chains below were found in one sample sequenced in a study of identical twins. TCRdb analysed the 5' RACE reads with MiXCR anew, one entry per CDR3 protein. The table shows fewer than 800,000 distinct CDR3 sequences, with less than 9% occurring only once. A further study also used this sample, focusing on yellow fever vaccine responses in identical twins.

Sequences were obtained from PBMCs. The receptors derive from a woman under 30 in good health.

The V call is TRBV9, the J call TRBJ1-2; D remains ambiguous. V was cut by 2 bases and J by 8 bases, with 16 bases left in between. There are 14 residues in the CDR3. Germline V gene lookup returns CDR1 SGDLS and CDR2 YYNGEE. The CDR3 DNA is TGTGCCAGCAGCGTCGAAGACCGGGCCGGGGGCTACACCTTC. Amino acid sequence: CASSVEDRAGGYTF.

Only a few counts were recorded for this clonotype. The genes are TRBV20-1 and TRBJ2-3, with D uncertain. The CDR3 runs to 12 residues. Germline V gives CDR1 DFQATT, CDR2 SNEGSKA (reference sequence). V dropped 5 bases and J dropped 5 bases, with 11 bases sitting between them. The CDR3 DNA is TGCAGTGCTGCCCGACAAGAAGATACGCAGTATTTT. This encodes CSAARQEDTQYF.

The chain uses TRBV20-1 and TRBJ2-1; no clear D. Germline lookup yields CDR1 DFQATT and CDR2 SNEGSKA (reference sequence). The CDR3 covers 13 residues. Trimming stripped 0 bases from V and 7 bases from J, with 10 bases between. Here the CDR3 DNA reads TGCAGTGCTAGAGAGAGATCTTTTAATGAGCAGTTCTTC. This encodes CSARERSFNEQFF.

The chain employs TRBV15 and TRBJ2-2, with a weak D call TRBD2 (6 bases). CDR1 and CDR2 from the germline V gene are LNHNV and YYDKDF (reference sequence). With 8 bases removed from V and 2 bases from J, the gap between germline ends came to 15 bases. This CDR3 spans 15 amino acids. The CDR3 DNA sequence: TGTGCCACCGCATGGTGGGGGGAAAACACCGGGGAGCTGTTTTTT. This gives the protein CATAWWGENTGELFF.

The genes are TRBV7-8 and TRBJ2-6, with D unclear. Trimming left V 7 bases short and J 4 bases short, with 8 bases between. The CDR3 consists of 13 residues. Germline V CDR1 and CDR2: SGHVS, FQNEAQ. For the CDR3, the DNA is TGTGCCAGCACCGGTCGCGGGGCCAACGTCCTGACTTTC. This gives the protein CASTGRGANVLTF. Complete variable domain (other parts from reference TRBV7-8 and TRBJ2-6): GAGVSQSPRYKVAKRGQDVALRCDPISGHVSLFWYQQALGQGPEFLTYFQNEAQLDKSGLPSDRFFAERPEGSVSTLKIQRTQQEDSAVYLCASTGRGANVLTFGAGSRLTVL.

This clonotype was observed a handful of times. The V and J genes are TRBV6-1 and TRBJ1-1; no clear D gene. V lost 4 bases and J lost 2, with 8 bases in between. Germline CDR1 and CDR2: MNHNS and SASEGT. The CDR3 extends over 13 amino acids. The chain's CDR3 is CASSVARNTEAFF. Here the CDR3 DNA reads TGTGCCAGCAGTGTCGCCAGAAACACTGAAGCTTTCTTT.

This clonotype was seen more than once but under ten times. The chain recombines TRBV10-3 with TRBJ1-1; unclear D gene. Trimming cost V 3 bases and J 7 bases, with 9 bases left between them. Germline V gene data show CDR1 as ENHRY and CDR2 as SYGVKD. The CDR3 contains 12 residues. The CDR3 reads CAISDRGDEAFF. CDR3 DNA sequence: TGTGCCATCAGTGACCGGGGAGATGAAGCTTTCTTT.

Concerning this clonotype itself: This may be a read error: a much more frequent sequence differs by one nucleotide. The chain recombines TRBV5-1 with TRBJ2-5, with 10 bases aligning to TRBD2. The CDR3 extends over 15 amino acids. The V gene's germline CDR1 is SGHRS and CDR2 YFSETQ. J was trimmed by 9 bases and V by 0 bases; bases with no gene match: 8. CDR3 amino acids: CASSLVASGSEAQYF. The DNA of the CDR3 is TGCGCCAGCAGCTTGGTGGCTAGCGGGAGTGAGGCCCAGTACTTC.